This is a list of T cell receptor beta chains from one sample in a study of OX40 agonist ivuxolimab in advanced cancers. Here immunoSEQ multiplex PCR was the method, and the copy in TCRdb shows in-frame clones only, minus some. Altogether roughly 25,000 clones are present, less than 90% being singletons, with the ten largest covering around 50%. The source was CD4+ or CD8+ T cells sorted from blood, collected in a trial of the OX40 agonist ivuxolimab. These receptor sequences come from an adult with an advanced solid tumor such as melanoma, head and neck, liver or kidney cancer. The conserved cysteine and the conserved F or W are not part of the CDR3 here. A D gene is named only where the DNA matches it firmly. Clone size is given for some rows only: seen once, a few or many times, or a class if the clone is expanded.

clone size	D gene	V gene	J gene	CDR3 protein
.	.	TRBV19	TRBJ1-6	ASRNARNLDSPLH
.	.	TRBV7-9	TRBJ1-5	ASSLSGISNQPQH
.	.	TRBV7-9	TRBJ2-7	ASSFGPDGSSYEQY
.	.	TRBV4-3	TRBJ1-6	ASSPFGGNSPLH
.	.	TRBV6-1	TRBJ2-7	ASSEWGTLSNYEQY
.	.	TRBV5-4	TRBJ1-1	ASSASGDGNTEAF
.	.	TRBV19	TRBJ1-1	ASSAGATEAF
.	.	TRBV28	TRBJ1-5	ASTPNGRGRAKAQPQH
.	.	TRBV6-6	TRBJ2-7	ASSSLGTSNYEQY
.	TRBD1	TRBV28	TRBJ1-2	ASSLRDSIYGYT
.	.	TRBV4-1	TRBJ1-2	ASSQGFYGYT
.	.	TRBV19	TRBJ2-2	ASTLSSNGELF
.	.	TRBV7-6	TRBJ1-5	ASSRYTGSTSNQPQH
.	.	TRBV7-6	TRBJ2-7	ASSLVLGSYEQY
medium-sized	.	TRBV2	TRBJ1-2	ASSLTQVNYGYT
.	.	TRBV2	TRBJ1-6	ASRRAGQGNSPLH
few	.	TRBV21-1	TRBJ1-4	ASSKWRRVREKLF
.	.	TRBV7-9	TRBJ2-7	AISPGGDEQY
.	TRBD1	TRBV12-5	TRBJ2-7	ASGLVSLGGDRGSDEQY
.	TRBD1	TRBV5-5	TRBJ2-7	ASSPWTGDYEQY
.	.	TRBV6-4	TRBJ2-3	ASSRDPVGTDTQY
.	.	TRBV4-2	TRBJ2-2	ASNFDGGNTGELF
.	.	TRBV6-1	TRBJ2-7	ASSGTASYEQY
.	.	TRBV28	TRBJ2-5	ASNEPGQFETQY
once	TRBD1	TRBV9	TRBJ2-3	ASSVAGQGIDTQY
once	.	TRBV2	TRBJ2-2	ASSPRGSTGELF
.	.	TRBV7-9	TRBJ1-2	ASSLRTIREGDYGYT
.	.	TRBV29-1	TRBJ1-1	SVGSGAF
once	.	TRBV6-6	TRBJ2-2	ASRGTSTGELF
.	.	TRBV5-1	TRBJ2-7	ASSLGGFYEQY
once	.	TRBV5-4	.	ASSARGKAYEQY
.	TRBD1	TRBV4-1	TRBJ1-1	ASSSTGHPTMNTEAF
.	.	TRBV28	.	ASSQIASGYEQY
.	.	TRBV7-8	TRBJ1-1	ASSLGAGVNTEAF
.	TRBD1	TRBV30	TRBJ2-5	AGRQGAYQETQY
.	.	TRBV5-6	TRBJ1-1	ASSLELERNTEAF
few	TRBD2	TRBV7-9	TRBJ2-1	ASSFPAGSGGASYNEQF
few	.	TRBV5-1	TRBJ2-7	ASSGLDSYEQY
.	TRBD1	TRBV7-2	TRBJ1-2	ASSQGQGAGYT
.	.	TRBV15	TRBJ2-7	ATSRGVSYEQY
.	.	TRBV4-2	TRBJ1-4	ASSEGRQKLF
.	.	TRBV2	TRBJ1-1	ASGQGPEAF
.	.	TRBV19	TRBJ1-4	ASSPLAEDGEKLF
many	.	TRBV19	TRBJ2-7	ASSVSGTGGYYEQY
once	TRBD2	TRBV6-1	TRBJ2-3	ASSQGLALTDTQY
.	TRBD1	TRBV7-3	TRBJ2-3	ASSRYGQGGTDTQY
.	.	TRBV19	TRBJ2-5	ASSIIAAETQY
.	.	TRBV9	TRBJ1-5	ASSSGGSINQPQH
.	.	TRBV7-9	TRBJ1-3	ASSQSGVPSGNTIY
.	TRBD1	TRBV7-7	TRBJ2-1	ASSFGQGGSNEQF
.	.	TRBV6-5	TRBJ1-2	ASSLPGGANGYT
.	.	TRBV18	TRBJ1-1	ASSPGGVNEAF